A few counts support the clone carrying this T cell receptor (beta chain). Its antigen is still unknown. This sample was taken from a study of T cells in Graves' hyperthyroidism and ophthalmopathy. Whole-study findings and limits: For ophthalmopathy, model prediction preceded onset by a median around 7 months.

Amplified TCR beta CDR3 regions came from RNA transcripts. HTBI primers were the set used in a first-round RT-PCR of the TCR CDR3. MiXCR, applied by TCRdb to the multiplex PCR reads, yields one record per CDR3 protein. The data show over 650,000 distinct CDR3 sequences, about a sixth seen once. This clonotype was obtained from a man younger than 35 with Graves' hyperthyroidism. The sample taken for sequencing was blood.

The chain's CDR3 is CASSLWGGLAGGETQYF. The CDR3 nucleotides read TGTGCCAGCAGCTTGTGGGGGGGACTAGCGGGAGGAGAGACCCAGTACTTC. This chain joins TRBV5-6 and TRBJ2-5, with 15 positions matching TRBD2. This CDR3 is built from 17 residues. CDR1 and CDR2 (germline): SGHDT, YYEEEE. After removal of 1 base from V and 4 bases from J, the junction contained 5 bases not matched to a gene. Filled out from reference TRBV5-6 and TRBJ2-5, the complete variable domain reads DAGVTQSPTHLIKTRGQQVTLRCSPKSGHDTVSWYQQALGQGPQFIFQYYEEEERQRGNFPDRFSGHQFPNYSSELNVNALLLGDSALYLCASSLWGGLAGGETQYFGPGTRLLVL.